Each of the 2 T cell receptor beta chains below was sequenced from the same sample in a study of healthy donors' naive CD4 and CD8 T cells. A linear amplification protocol produced the TCR libraries from 500 ng of total RNA. In TCRdb, the reads were re-called with MiXCR into one record per CDR3 protein. This table holds about 200,000 distinct CDR3 sequences, around 80% found once. Source material: naive CD4+ and CD8+ T cells sorted from blood, pooled from several donors. These receptors originate from a pool of human donors in good health; the sample pools cells from several healthy donors.

The chain couples TRBV29-1 to TRBJ2-7, with 7 positions matching TRBD2. From germline, CDR1 is SQVTM and CDR2 ANQGSEA. With 6 bases clipped from V and 2 bases from J, the junction kept 4 bases outside the gene matches. The CDR3 is 12 residues long. The CDR3 here is CSVGGSPYEQYF. The CDR3 DNA reads TGCAGCGTGGGCGGGAGCCCCTACGAGCAGTACTTC.

The chain combines TRBV2 with TRBJ2-5; no clear D gene. Trimming removed 7 bases from V and 1 base from J, with 16 bases in between. There are 15 residues in the CDR3. CDR1 is SNHLY and CDR2 is FYNNEI in the germline V gene. CDR3 in DNA: TGTGCCAGCACCCCTTCTCCGGGTGGCCAAGAGACCCAGTACTTC. Protein sequence: CASTPSPGGQETQYF.